This T cell receptor beta chain came from a study of cytomegalovirus exposure and HLA in healthy donors (dated by TCRdb to between 2016 and 2019). About the full investigation: In an earlier analysis of around 540 of the donors, 276 Gb of sequence data and 100 million or so unique TCR beta sequences from roughly 190 million T cells were reported. Approximately 310 gigabases of sequencing data and 80 million or so unique TCR sequences were included in an early release covering 550 to 800 HLA-typed donors. Of the roughly 400 genotyped donors, 70% to 90% were placed in the genetic ancestry cluster associated with self-reported Caucasian donors. The aim of the study was to test whether cataloging public T cell receptors could identify signatures of past pathogen exposure. The study used immunosequencing to profile the T cell repertoires of more than 650 subjects and linked those repertoires to cytomegalovirus serostatus. In addition to the first cohort of 500 to 850 subjects, a separate validation cohort of some 120 different subjects was used. To predict cytomegalovirus infection status, the study brought together high-throughput TCR immunosequencing, statistical association of individual TCRs with disease status, and machine learning. A later analysis re-analyzed previously published TCR beta repertoires from about 600 donors and added high-resolution HLA genotyping to study TCR occurrence patterns. Rather than drawing on any new phenotypic data, the later analysis identified candidate immune exposures from TCR beta sequences and the way those sequences occurred across donors. To decide whether each TCR beta V gene segment behaved as functional or pseudogenic, an earlier analysis of fewer than 750 of the donors relied on high-throughput TCR beta sequencing. Alongside the repertoire data, information on donor age, sex, ethnicity and CMV serostatus was compiled. A later genetic analysis used genome-wide SNP genotypes for 398 of the 666 donors, treating that subset as a discovery cohort. Every repertoire in the discovery cohort had been generated on one and the same sequencing platform. Class I and class II HLA loci were covered by the typing at four-digit resolution. The number of donors typed differed by locus, with about 629-630 for A, B, C, DRB1 and DQB1, roughly 520 for DQA1, 600 to 610 for DPA1, and approximately 470 for DPB1. Several DR-DQ haplotypes were handled as single units for association and clustering, since linkage in the cohort was strong. Among 300 to 500 genotyped donors of the cohort, an average of around 240,000 unique TCR beta nucleotide sequences was sequenced per donor, of which about 18% were non-productive.

The cohort comprised some 730 healthy bone marrow donors. At the time of sampling, every cohort member was nominally healthy, though immune exposures that went unrecorded were likely present. The donor was CMV seropositive and belonged to the group of 250 to 300 seropositive cohort members. A peripheral blood sample was collected from each donor, and TCR beta sequencing was performed on peripheral blood mononuclear cells. The Qiagen DNeasy Blood Extraction Kit was used to extract genomic DNA from the blood cell samples. From its cysteine to its phenylalanine, the CDR3 spans 14 amino acids. Only CDR3 DNA is held: 42 bases, read in frame from base 1. V is shortened by 5 bases, J by 3 bases, and the region joining them spans 13 bases. CDR1 and CDR2 are drawn from the germline V gene: SGHTA, FQGTGA. A remark on this clone: No antigen is known for it. No much larger clone is present one base from it, and per-base qualities are unavailable.

General findings and caveats noted by the study authors: Roughly uniform sequencing depth across donors was assumed in presence/absence analyses, although this assumption may not hold. A later genetic analysis associated a missense DCLRE1C variant with V-gene and J-gene trimming of TCR beta chains, and an independent cohort replicated the association. A group of highly shared sequence variants was considered likely to be a technical artifact of the sequencing pipeline. The authors suggested that the approach could potentially be generalized to other disease states and immunological phenotypes. In this cohort, only TCR beta chains were sequenced, and detectable features were limited by the absence of alpha or paired-chain data. In vitro tests confirmed that a few of the cytomegalovirus-associated TCR beta chains recognize cytomegalovirus antigens. In an earlier analysis of about 540 of the donors, most TCR beta V segments were observed in productive rearrangements about 87% or about 30% of the time, broadly matching IMGT annotations. Correlated functional status among segregating V segments might reflect linkage disequilibrium, but an unknown experimental factor could not be ruled out. A further reported finding was that TCR beta sequences accurately predicted the HLA-A and HLA-B alleles for most subjects in the first cohort. According to a later genetic analysis, donors in an Asian-associated ancestry cluster had fewer N-insertions in productive TCRs than the approximately 630-donor mean. The study gave a list of 150 to 200 TCR beta chains associated with cytomegalovirus. According to a later analysis, most CMV-associated TCR beta chains appeared to be HLA-restricted, and the HLA associations seemed to be driven largely by CMV exposure. Because counts were too low, around 17 rarely observed V segments, including chromosome 9 orphons, were left out of the earlier analysis of a few hundred of the donors. In a later analysis, TCR association rates were found to vary across HLA loci, with the most associated TCRs seen for DRB1 alleles and the fewest for HLA-C alleles. Because HLA typing was unavailable for some donors at each locus, only the typed subset was used in association tests. CMV serostatus was the only immune exposure information available for the cohort. When HLA alleles, especially DR and DQ, strongly co-occurred, attributing TCR associations to individual alleles was difficult. The 87-base-pair reads could not distinguish some IMGT-functional V segments, including TRBV6-2 and TRBV6-3, so those segments were excluded. In a later analysis, several top co-occurrence clusters were reported to appear linked to parvovirus B19, influenza, CMV and Epstein-Barr virus. In both the original and validation cohorts, the classifier was reported to diagnose cytomegalovirus status with high specificity and sensitivity. Compared with equally common non-associated chains, HLA-associated TCR beta chains in a later analysis were more clonally expanded and had lower generation probabilities. Most TCR sequences were seen in very few donors, while some public TCRs were found in many individuals. A later analysis associated 15,000 to 20,000 TCR beta sequences with specific HLA alleles at a false discovery rate of 0.05.

Receptor amplification or capture employed the immunoSEQ multiplex PCR assay. A mixture of 60 forward primers for TCR Vbeta segments and 13 reverse primers for TCR Jbeta segments was used in the multiplex PCR. A multiplex PCR assay on genomic DNA amplified the CDR3 region of rearranged TCR beta genes. The amplified TCR beta libraries were sequenced on the Illumina HiSeq System as 87-base-pair reads. Concerning the study's data processing: A later analysis counted tens of millions of unique TCR beta chains across the approximately 700 repertoires, and approximately 11 million of these chains were shared by at least two donors. To remove PCR and sequencing errors, raw reads were error-corrected and collapsed into unique sequences using a nearest-neighbor algorithm that merged closely related sequences. CDR3 sequences were aligned to IMGT reference sequences to assign V, D and J gene segments. Each retained sequence needed at least a six-nucleotide match to both a V gene segment and a J gene segment. A rearrangement counted as productive if the CDR3 had no stop codons and remained in frame with V and J, and every other rearrangement counted as non-productive. CDR3 was defined according to IMGT convention as the region running from the second conserved V-encoded cysteine to the conserved J-encoded phenylalanine. The earlier analysis of around 640 of the donors excluded sequences that lacked an unambiguous match to a single V gene segment. An earlier analysis of some 500 of the donors classified V segments as functional when productive rearrangements were above 56.7% and as segregating when the standard deviation between donors was above 5%. A statistical classification framework was built to diagnose cytomegalovirus status from the catalog of TCR beta chain sequences. A later analysis assigned V and J genes by comparing TCR nucleotide sequences with IMGT/GENE-DB human TR gene sequences. Using the TCRdist pipeline, a later analysis assigned CDR3 sequences along with most-parsimonious VDJ recombination scenarios. A later analysis defined each TCR beta chain by its CDR3 amino acid sequence plus V-gene family, and excluded reads lacking a unique V-gene family. A later analysis removed nearly 600 highly shared, low-generation-probability nucleotide sequences to deal with suspected cross-contamination and a sequencing artifact. In a later analysis, a clonal expansion index for each public chain was calculated from normalized within-repertoire ranks of inferred template counts. In a later analysis, generation probabilities were computed using a VDJ recombination model fitted to out-of-frame rearrangements, and the results were checked against IGoR. Hypergeometric tests were used in a later analysis to score TCR-TCR, TCR-HLA and TCR-CMV co-occurrence, with a repertoire-size bias correction applied to the TCR pairs. A later analysis estimated false discovery rates by permuting HLA or CMV assignments 20 times. In a later analysis, co-occurring TCRs were grouped with DBSCAN, and TCRdist sequence similarity was added when clustering was performed within HLA-allele-positive subsets. Repertoires with fewer than 30,000 or more than 120,000 public chains were left out of co-occurrence clustering, as were about five repertoires with anomalous nucleotide sharing. TCRdb stores this immuneACCESS table with in-frame sequences only. Part of the clones is absent; in the studies checked, under half of the shortfall reflects unresolved V genes, and no reason is known for the rest. V and J calls and clone size follow that table, whereas D and trimming were derived from the DNA. In this sample the table shows fewer than 250,000 clones, roughly 74% of which occur a single time. The top ten hold 11% to 15% of the sample.

The receptor's source is a young woman in good health and CMV-seropositive. The chain uses TRBV7-3 and TRBJ1-1, with TRBD1 as a weak D call on 6 bases. The sequenced material came from PBMCs. The nucleotides are TGTGCCAGCAGCCCCACAGGGACGGACACTGAAGCTTTCTTT. This gives the protein CASSPTGTDTEAFF.